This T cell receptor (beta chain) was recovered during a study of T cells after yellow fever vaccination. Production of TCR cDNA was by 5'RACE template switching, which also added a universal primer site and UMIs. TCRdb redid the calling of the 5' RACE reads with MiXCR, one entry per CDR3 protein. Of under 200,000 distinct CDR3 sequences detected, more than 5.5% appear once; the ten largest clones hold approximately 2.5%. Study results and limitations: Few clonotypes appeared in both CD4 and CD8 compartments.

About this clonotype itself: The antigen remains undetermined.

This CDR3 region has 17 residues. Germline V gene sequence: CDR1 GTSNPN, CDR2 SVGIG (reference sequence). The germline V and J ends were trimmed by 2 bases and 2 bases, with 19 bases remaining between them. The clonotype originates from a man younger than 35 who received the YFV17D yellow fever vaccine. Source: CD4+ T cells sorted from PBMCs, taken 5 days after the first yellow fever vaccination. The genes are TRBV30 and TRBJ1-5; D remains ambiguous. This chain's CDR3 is CAWSPSFGGRRNQPQHF. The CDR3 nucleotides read TGTGCCTGGAGTCCCTCTTTCGGCGGCAGACGCAATCAGCCCCAGCATTTT.